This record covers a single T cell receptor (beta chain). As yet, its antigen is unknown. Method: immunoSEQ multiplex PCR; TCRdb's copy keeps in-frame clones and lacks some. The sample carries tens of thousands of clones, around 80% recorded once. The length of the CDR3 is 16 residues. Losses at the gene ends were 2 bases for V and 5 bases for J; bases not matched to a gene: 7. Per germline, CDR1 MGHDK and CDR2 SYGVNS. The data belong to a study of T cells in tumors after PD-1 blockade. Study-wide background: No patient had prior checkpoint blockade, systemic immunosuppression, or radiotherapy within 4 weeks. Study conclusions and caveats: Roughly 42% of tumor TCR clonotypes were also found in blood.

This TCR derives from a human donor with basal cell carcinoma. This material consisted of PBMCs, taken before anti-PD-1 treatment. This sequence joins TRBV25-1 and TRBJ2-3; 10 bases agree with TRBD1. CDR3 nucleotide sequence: TGTGCCAGCAGTGAAATAGGGACAGGGGTTGGAGATACGCAGTATTTT. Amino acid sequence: CASSEIGTGVGDTQYF.